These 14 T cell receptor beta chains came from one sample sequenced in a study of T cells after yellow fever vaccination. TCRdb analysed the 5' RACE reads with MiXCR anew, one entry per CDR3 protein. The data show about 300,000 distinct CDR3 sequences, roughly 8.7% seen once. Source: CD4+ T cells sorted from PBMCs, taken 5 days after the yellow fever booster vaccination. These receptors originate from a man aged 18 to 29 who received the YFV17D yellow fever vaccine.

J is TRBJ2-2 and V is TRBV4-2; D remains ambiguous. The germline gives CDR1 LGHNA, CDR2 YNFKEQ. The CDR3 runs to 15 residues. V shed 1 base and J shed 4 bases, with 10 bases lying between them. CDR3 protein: CASSQGQVPTGELFF. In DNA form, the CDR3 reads TGTGCCAGCAGCCAAGGCCAGGTACCCACCGGGGAGCTGTTTTTT.

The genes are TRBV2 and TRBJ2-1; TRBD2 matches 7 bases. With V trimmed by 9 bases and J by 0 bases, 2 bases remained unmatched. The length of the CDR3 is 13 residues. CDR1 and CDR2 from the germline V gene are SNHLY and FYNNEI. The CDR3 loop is CASREGSYNEQFF. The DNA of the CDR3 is TGTGCCAGTAGGGAGGGCTCCTACAATGAGCAGTTCTTC.

The CDR3 DNA sequence: TGTGCCACCAGTACCGGGGCGAACACCGGGGAGCTGTTTTTT. Translating gives CATSTGANTGELFF. The rearrangement uses TRBV24-1 and TRBJ2-2, with TRBD2 as a possible D gene (5 bases). This CDR3 has 14 amino acids. Germline CDR1 is KGHDR and CDR2 is SFDVKD. V lost 6 bases and J lost 0, with 7 bases in between.

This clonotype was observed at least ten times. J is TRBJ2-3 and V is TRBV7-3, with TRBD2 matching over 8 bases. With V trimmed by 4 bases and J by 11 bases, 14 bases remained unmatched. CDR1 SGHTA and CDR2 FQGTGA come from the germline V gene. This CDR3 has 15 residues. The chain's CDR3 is CASSSGGGPHMGQYF. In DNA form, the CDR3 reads TGTGCCAGCAGCTCGGGCGGGGGGCCCCATATGGGGCAGTATTTT.

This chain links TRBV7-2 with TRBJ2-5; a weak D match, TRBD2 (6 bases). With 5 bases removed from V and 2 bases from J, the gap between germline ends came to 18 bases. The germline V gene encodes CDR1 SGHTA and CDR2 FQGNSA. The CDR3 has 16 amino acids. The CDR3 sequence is CASSPLGGNTQETQYF. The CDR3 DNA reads TGTGCCAGCAGCCCTCTGGGGGGAAACACTCAAGAGACCCAGTACTTC.

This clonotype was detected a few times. The chain's CDR3 is CASSLAGVGSPLHF. CDR3 nucleotide sequence: TGTGCCAGCAGCTTGGCAGGGGTCGGTTCACCCCTCCACTTT. This chain uses TRBV5-4 with TRBJ1-6; maybe TRBD1 (6 bases). This CDR3 is built from 14 residues. CDR1 and CDR2 from the germline V gene are SGHNT and YYREEE (reference sequence). V was trimmed by 0 bases and J by 9 bases, leaving 10 bases between them.

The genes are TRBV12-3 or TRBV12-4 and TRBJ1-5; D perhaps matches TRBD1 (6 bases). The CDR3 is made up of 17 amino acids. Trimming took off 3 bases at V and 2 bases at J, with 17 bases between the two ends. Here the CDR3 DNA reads TGTGCCAGCAGTTTCGAGTGGGGGGCAGGCGGCAATCAGCCCCAGCATTTT. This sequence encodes CASSFEWGAGGNQPQHF.

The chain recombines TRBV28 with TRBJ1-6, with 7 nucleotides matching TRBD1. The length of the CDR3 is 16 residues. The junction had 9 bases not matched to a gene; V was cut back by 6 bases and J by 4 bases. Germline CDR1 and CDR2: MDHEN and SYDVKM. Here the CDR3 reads CASSQAGTAYNSPLHF. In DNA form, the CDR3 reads TGTGCCAGCAGCCAAGCCGGGACAGCTTATAATTCACCCCTCCACTTT. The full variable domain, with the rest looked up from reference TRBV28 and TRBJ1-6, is DVKVTQSSRYLVKRTGEKVFLECVQDMDHENMFWYRQDPGLGLRLIYFSYDVKMKEKGDIPEGYSVSREKKERFSLILESASTNQTSMYLCASSQAGTAYNSPLHFGNGTRLTVT.

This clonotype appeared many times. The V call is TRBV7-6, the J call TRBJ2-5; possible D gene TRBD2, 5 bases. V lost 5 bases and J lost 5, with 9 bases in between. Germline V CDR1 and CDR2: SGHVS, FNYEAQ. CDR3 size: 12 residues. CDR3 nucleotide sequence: TGTGCCAGCAGCGCGGGCCAGGAGACCCAGTACTTC. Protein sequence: CASSAGQETQYF.

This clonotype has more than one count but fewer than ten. Here the CDR3 reads CASSSGTPPEQYF. The DNA for the CDR3 is TGTGCCAGCAGCTCCGGGACGCCCCCCGAGCAGTACTTC. V usage is TRBV12-3 or TRBV12-4 and J usage is TRBJ2-7; tentatively, D is TRBD1 or TRBD2 (5 bases each). V lost 6 bases and J 6 bases, leaving 15 bases between the germline ends. The CDR3 consists of 13 residues.

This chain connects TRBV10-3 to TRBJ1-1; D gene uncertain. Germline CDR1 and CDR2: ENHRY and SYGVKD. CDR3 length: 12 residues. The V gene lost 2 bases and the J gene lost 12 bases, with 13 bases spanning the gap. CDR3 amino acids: CAISEREEETFF. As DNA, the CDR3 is TGTGCCATCAGTGAGAGGGAGGAGGAGACTTTCTTT.

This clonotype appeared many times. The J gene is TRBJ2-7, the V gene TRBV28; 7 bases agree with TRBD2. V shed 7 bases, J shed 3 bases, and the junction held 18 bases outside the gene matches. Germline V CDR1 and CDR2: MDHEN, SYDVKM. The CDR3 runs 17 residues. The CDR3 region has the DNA TGTGCCAGCAACGCCGGGGGGTGGGCACCGCCATTCTACGAGCAGTACGTC. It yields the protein CASNAGGWAPPFYEQYV.

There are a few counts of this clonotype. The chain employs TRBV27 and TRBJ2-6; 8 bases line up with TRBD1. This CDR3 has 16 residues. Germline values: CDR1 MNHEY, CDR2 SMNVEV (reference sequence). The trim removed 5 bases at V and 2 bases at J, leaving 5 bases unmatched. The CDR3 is CASSVTGVAGANVLTF. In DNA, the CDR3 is TGTGCCAGCAGTGTGACAGGGGTAGCTGGGGCCAACGTCCTGACTTTC.

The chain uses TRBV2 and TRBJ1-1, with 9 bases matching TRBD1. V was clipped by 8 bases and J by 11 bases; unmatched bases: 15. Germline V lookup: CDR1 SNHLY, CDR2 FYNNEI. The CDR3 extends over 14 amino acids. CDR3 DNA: TGTGCCAGCCTCCTTGACAGGGGGTCAGGTGGCGCTTTCTTT. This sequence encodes CASLLDRGSGGAFF.